These 15 T cell receptor beta chains were all obtained from the same sample, sequenced in a study of cytomegalovirus exposure and HLA in healthy donors. 13 Jbeta primers and 60 Vbeta primers were used for the PCR. The protocol was immunoSEQ multiplex PCR, while the TCRdb copy is restricted to in-frame clones and leaves out a portion. The profile shows around 280,000 clones, around nine tenths of them singletons. The source material was PBMCs. These receptors came from a woman between 18 and 29 years old in good health and CMV-seronegative.

This clone was detected only once. The J gene is TRBJ1-1, the V gene TRBV6-6; no clear D. The CDR3 length is 12 residues. The V gene lost 8 bases and the J gene lost 9 bases, with 16 bases spanning the gap. Germline V gene lookup returns CDR1 MNHNY and CDR2 SVGAGI (reference sequence). In DNA form, the CDR3 reads TGTGCCAGCTCTCATTCGCAGGATCAAGCTTTCTTT. It encodes CASSHSQDQAFF.

This clone occurred once. The chain combines TRBV5-8 with TRBJ2-1, with 7 bases identical to TRBD1. CDR1 is SGHTS, CDR2 YDEGEE, per germline. The CDR3 runs to 13 residues. Germline trimming cut 0 bases from V and 10 bases from J; bases unmatched to any gene: 4. The CDR3 sequence: CASSLGQGREQFF. For the CDR3, the DNA is TGTGCCAGCAGCTTGGGACAGGGAAGAGAGCAGTTCTTC.

V usage is TRBV5-1 and J usage is TRBJ1-1, with D perhaps TRBD1 (6 bases). This CDR3 is built from 15 residues. Germline loops: CDR1 SGHRS, CDR2 YFSETQ. The V end was cut by 0 bases, the J end by 3 bases, with 12 bases between. The CDR3 loop is CASSLVGGVDTEAFF. CDR3 nucleotide sequence: TGCGCCAGCAGCTTGGTTGGGGGCGTAGACACTGAAGCTTTCTTT.

The CDR3 bases are TGTGCCAGCAGCGACCCAGGAAACTACGAGCAGTACTTC. Translation gives CASSDPGNYEQYF. The chain joins TRBV9 to TRBJ2-7; D unresolved. Germline V gene data show CDR1 as SGDLS and CDR2 as YYNGEE. V was cut by 3 bases and J by 3 bases, with 10 bases left in between. CDR3 length: 13 amino acids.

The chain recombines TRBV6-6 with TRBJ2-6; tentative D call: TRBD2 (5 bases). Trimming took off 7 bases at V and 2 bases at J, with 12 bases between the two ends. CDR3 length: 15 amino acids. Germline CDR1 is MNHNY and CDR2 is SVGAGI (reference sequence). The CDR3 sequence is CASMGLGTGANVLTF. Written as DNA, the CDR3 is TGTGCCAGCATGGGTCTCGGGACTGGGGCCAACGTCCTGACTTTC.

The chain recombines TRBV6-6 with TRBJ1-2, with TRBD1 identical over 7 bases. The germline gives CDR1 MNHNY, CDR2 SVGAGI (reference sequence). The CDR3 is 14 residues long. V trimming: 2 bases; J trimming: 8 bases; junction bases outside the gene matches: 8. CDR3 in amino acids: CASSYAGGSVGYTF. In nucleotides, the CDR3 is TGTGCCAGCAGTTACGCAGGGGGTAGCGTCGGCTACACCTTC.

The V and J genes are TRBV27 and TRBJ1-6; 10 bases match TRBD1. CDR1 MNHEY and CDR2 SMNVEV come from the germline V gene (reference sequence). The CDR3 has 15 amino acids. V was clipped by 2 bases and J by 7 bases; unmatched bases: 2. The CDR3 loop is CASSLGTGENSPLHF. Here the CDR3 DNA reads TGTGCCAGCAGTTTAGGGACAGGGGAGAATTCACCCCTCCACTTT.

The chain is built from TRBV6-1 and TRBJ1-1, with 7 bases that match TRBD1. This CDR3 is 14 amino acids long. V lost 4 bases, J lost 3 bases, and 5 bases stayed unmatched. Germline loops: CDR1 MNHNS, CDR2 SASEGT. CDR3 residues: CASSARDSHTEAFF. CDR3 DNA sequence: TGTGCCAGCAGTGCCCGGGACAGCCACACTGAAGCTTTCTTT.

This clone was counted a single time. The chain is built from TRBV7-9 and TRBJ1-1; no definite D call. The germline V and J ends were trimmed by 3 bases and 10 bases, with 12 bases remaining between them. CDR1 SEHNR and CDR2 FQNEAQ come from the germline V gene (reference sequence). The CDR3 is 12 residues long. The CDR3 DNA follows: TGTGCCAGCAGCTTGCCCCCCCACGGAGCTTTCTTT. Translating gives CASSLPPHGAFF.

This clone was seen a few times. The gene calls are TRBV2 and TRBJ1-2, with a weak D call TRBD1 (6 bases). The length of the CDR3 is 15 residues. The ends were cut back, 2 bases at V and 7 bases at J, with 17 bases in the middle. The germline gives CDR1 SNHLY, CDR2 FYNNEI. The CDR3 sequence is CASSESQGTSGGYTF. CDR3 DNA sequence: TGTGCCAGCAGTGAAAGTCAGGGGACATCCGGTGGCTACACCTTC.

V is TRBV1 and J is TRBJ1-1; the D call in the table, TRBD1, was not verified against the DNA. TRBV1 corresponds to a pseudogene. The CDR3 has 15 amino acids. CDR3 loop: CTSSHEDRGHTEAFF. The CDR3 region has the DNA TGCACCAGCAGCCATGAGGACAGGGGGCACACTGAAGCTTTCTTT.

The J gene is TRBJ2-5, the V gene TRBV6-1; TRBD1 is a possible D gene (6 bases). This CDR3 region has 12 residues. Germline loops: CDR1 MNHNS, CDR2 SASEGT. V gave up 5 bases and J gave up 5 bases, with 9 bases separating them. The CDR3 here is CASSTGTETQYF. The CDR3 bases are TGTGCCAGCAGTACAGGGACGGAGACCCAGTACTTC.

V gene TRBV15 combines with J gene TRBJ1-5; D unresolved. The V and J ends lost 8 bases and 4 bases respectively, with 15 bases between them. The CDR3 covers 14 residues. CDR1 and CDR2 (germline): LNHNV, YYDKDF (reference sequence). As DNA, the CDR3 is TGTGCCACCCATGACAACACTCCGAATCAGCCCCAGCATTTT. As protein: CATHDNTPNQPQHF.

The rearrangement joins TRBV5-6 to TRBJ1-2; 10 bases fit TRBD1. V shed 0 bases, J shed 8 bases, and the junction held 4 bases outside the gene matches. Germline-derived CDR1 and CDR2 are SGHDT and YYEEEE. The CDR3 loop spans 14 amino acids. CDR3 nucleotide sequence: TGTGCCAGCAGCTTGGGGACAGGGGGATTGGGCTACACCTTC. Translating gives CASSLGTGGLGYTF.

The chain combines TRBV30 with TRBJ1-2; 7 bases line up with TRBD1. Trimming cost V 0 bases and J 0 bases; bases outside gene matches: 10. The CDR3 spans 17 residues. Germline V gives CDR1 GTSNPN, CDR2 SVGIG (reference sequence). The CDR3 DNA follows: TGTGCCTGGAGTGTATTGGGAAGGGGGCCTTCTAACTATGGCTACACCTTC. Translated, it gives CAWSVLGRGPSNYGYTF.